The entry below describes one T cell receptor beta chain. Its binding antigen is unknown. Base qualities are not at hand, and no much larger clone is one base apart. TCRbeta CDR3 regions were amplified from genomic DNA using the immunoSEQ Assay, a bias-controlled multiplex PCR. As for the authors' bioinformatics: Within the assay, amplification of reference gene primers was used to estimate how many nucleated cells each sample contained. To quantify the absolute abundance of each unique TCRbeta CDR3 rearrangement, sequence reads were collapsed and filtered. For each sample, productive Simpson clonality was calculated by taking the square root of Simpson's diversity index across productive rearrangements. TCRdb took this table from immuneACCESS and kept in-frame rearrangements with V and J called. Such tables lack part of the clones; where checked against another copy, unresolved V genes explain under half of the gap, and the rest is unexplained. V, J and clone size derive from that table, while D and trimming were established from the DNA sequence. The sample table shows around 150,000 clones, and more than 75% are seen once. Together, the top ten hold roughly 8.3% of the sample.

In Seattle, one collaborating source enrolled patients while the infection was active and tracked those patients longitudinally over the course of disease. The collaborating institutions used their own protocols to collect whole blood in K2EDTA tubes. For TCRbeta analysis, collaborators shipped samples in one of three forms: frozen whole blood, isolated PBMCs, or DNA extracted from either of those sample types. This sample stems from a study of blood T cell repertoires in COVID-19 (dated by TCRdb to 2018 to 2021). Background for the entire study: Samples from collaborators originated in the United States, Italy and Spain and spanned both the acute and convalescent phases of COVID-19. The prospective study material was composed of cDNA or gDNA derived from T cells, B-cell-depleted T cells, or PBMCs. Subjects who had been exposed to COVID-19, were actively infected with it, or had recovered from it provided the deeply sampled blood TCRbeta repertoires that made up the dataset. The repertoires were made available in a free public database intended to serve as a resource for research on the immune response to SARS-CoV-2. Samples came from the ongoing ImmuneRACE study (first 160 participants) plus 1,254 subjects from 6 global collaborators. Nearly every sample came with metadata listing a de-identified subject ID, COVID-19 status, age in years and sex. Where HLA class I and class II types were available, the types were taken from metadata supplied by the sample provider, not from assay-based typing.

Deletion took 4 bases off V and 5 bases off J, with a span of 6 bases between the germline ends. Reading from cysteine to phenylalanine, the CDR3 counts 11 amino acids. The CDR3 DNA has 33 bases and is translated from base 1. The germline V gene (reference sequence) provides CDR1 DFQATT and CDR2 SNEGSKA. Overall study results and their limits: The quantity of clinical and demographic metadata differed by source and by participant and was supplied without curation.

The receptor was isolated from a woman aged 55-70 years with COVID-19, enrolled during active disease. The chain is encoded by TRBV20-1 joined to TRBJ1-5; tentative D gene TRBD1, with 6 bases matching. Input material: peripheral blood. CDR3 protein: CSAKGDQPQHF. In nucleotide form, the sequence is TGCAGTGCTAAGGGGGATCAGCCCCAGCATTTT.